The 22 T cell receptor beta chains reported below all come from one sample, sequenced in a study of blood T cell repertoires in COVID-19. Libraries were prepared by immunoSEQ multiplex PCR; TCRdb keeps only in-frame clonotypes and omits some of them. The table has over 130,000 clones, approximately 86% seen once; the top ten hold over 5%. The sample comprised peripheral blood. These receptors all stem from a human donor in a cohort sampled during active COVID-19.

V is TRBV9 and J is TRBJ2-7; D gene ambiguous. The length of the CDR3 is 14 residues. Germline V gives CDR1 SGDLS, CDR2 YYNGEE. The ends were cut back, 0 bases at V and 2 bases at J, with 9 bases in the middle. CDR3 region: CASSVGLGAYEQYF. CDR3 in DNA: TGTGCCAGCAGCGTAGGGCTAGGAGCCTACGAGCAGTACTTC.

The chain couples TRBV28 to TRBJ1-4, with D hard to call. The length of the CDR3 is 16 residues. Germline V CDR1 and CDR2: MDHEN, SYDVKM. V dropped 7 bases and J dropped 3 bases, with 18 bases sitting between them. The DNA of the CDR3 is TGTGCCAGCAACCAAAACCCCAGGTTACCTAATGAAAAACTGTTTTTT. It translates to CASNQNPRLPNEKLFF. Filled out from reference TRBV28 and TRBJ1-4, the complete variable domain reads DVKVTQSSRYLVKRTGEKVFLECVQDMDHENMFWYRQDPGLGLRLIYFSYDVKMKEKGDIPEGYSVSREKKERFSLILESASTNQTSMYLCASNQNPRLPNEKLFFGSGTQLSVL.

This chain connects TRBV4-1 to TRBJ2-5; TRBD2 might be the D (6 bases). Germline V gene lookup returns CDR1 MGHRA and CDR2 YSYEKL. The CDR3 is made up of 18 amino acids. Between the trimmed V and J ends, which lost 1 base and 4 bases, there was a span of 22 bases. CDR3 sequence reads: CASSQGVRRGTVTETQYF. CDR3 in DNA: TGCGCCAGCAGCCAAGGGGTGAGGAGGGGAACGGTCACAGAGACCCAGTACTTC.

The chain employs TRBV6-1 and TRBJ2-1; weak D call: TRBD2 (6 bases). This CDR3 is 18 amino acids long. Per germline, CDR1 MNHNS and CDR2 SASEGT. V shed 1 base and J shed 1 base, with 17 bases lying between them. The CDR3: CASSEVYGGFRSYNEQFF. CDR3 bases: TGTGCCAGCAGTGAAGTTTATGGGGGGTTCAGATCCTACAATGAGCAGTTCTTC.

The genes are TRBV4-1 and TRBJ2-7; weak D call: TRBD1 (6 bases). The V gene lost 0 bases and the J gene lost 5 bases, with 11 bases spanning the gap. The CDR3 consists of 14 residues. Germline V gene lookup returns CDR1 MGHRA and CDR2 YSYEKL. The CDR3 region is CASSQDLGADEQYF. The CDR3 coding sequence is TGCGCCAGCAGCCAAGATTTGGGGGCTGACGAGCAGTACTTC.

The chain couples TRBV5-1 to TRBJ2-1; 10 bases match TRBD1. The germline CDR1 and CDR2 sequences are SGHRS and YFSETQ. V dropped 4 bases and J dropped 5; count of bases not matched to a gene: 3. CDR3 length: 14 residues. Here the CDR3 DNA reads TGCGCCAGCAGCCCCGGGACAGGGGACAATGAGCAGTTCTTC. Amino acid sequence: CASSPGTGDNEQFF.

In DNA, the CDR3 is TGTGCCAGCCGGTTTTCCAACAGGTTCTATAATTCACCCCTCCACTTT. Translation: CASRFSNRFYNSPLHF. The chain carries TRBV27 and TRBJ1-6; TRBD1 is a possible D gene (5 bases). The CDR3 loop spans 16 amino acids. V was shortened by 8 bases and J by 3 bases, with 17 bases between the two germline ends. Per germline, CDR1 MNHEY and CDR2 SMNVEV (reference sequence).

The chain has TRBV11-2 and TRBJ2-3; D gene uncertain. Germline V gene lookup returns CDR1 SGHAT and CDR2 FQNNGV. The CDR3 extends over 13 amino acids. V was clipped by 3 bases and J by 3 bases, with 7 bases between them. The CDR3 DNA follows: TGTGCCAGCAGCTTTTCAGAAACAGATACGCAGTATTTT. It specifies CASSFSETDTQYF.

V gene TRBV19 combines with J gene TRBJ2-2; 8 bases fit TRBD1. CDR3 length: 14 residues. V was pared by 7 bases and J by 8 bases, with 9 bases of the junction left unmatched. The V gene's germline CDR1 is LNHDA and CDR2 SQIVND (reference sequence). Written as DNA, the CDR3 is TGTGCCAGTACCCCCGGGCAGGGGGCAGGGGAGCTGTTTTTT. It is translated as CASTPGQGAGELFF.

The chain uses TRBV7-2 and TRBJ2-5; perhaps TRBD1 as D (5 bases). The V end lost 0 bases, the J end lost 5 bases, and 19 bases lay between the germline ends. This CDR3 has 17 residues. Germline V lookup: CDR1 SGHTA, CDR2 FQGNSA. The CDR3 spells CASSLALGHRMEETQYF. DNA of the CDR3: TGTGCCAGCAGCTTAGCGCTGGGGCACCGAATGGAGGAGACCCAGTACTTC.

The V and J genes are TRBV5-1 and TRBJ1-4, with D possibly TRBD1 on 5 matching bases. Germline V gene data show CDR1 as SGHRS and CDR2 as YFSETQ. Trimming took 4 bases from V and 0 from J, leaving 13 bases between them. This CDR3 spans 16 amino acids. This CDR3 reads CASSPALGATNEKLFF. In nucleotides, the CDR3 is TGCGCCAGCAGCCCGGCATTAGGGGCAACTAATGAAAAACTGTTTTTT.

The V call is TRBV5-1, the J call TRBJ2-1; 11 bases agree with TRBD2. The CDR3 contains 16 residues. Losses at the gene ends were 0 bases for V and 7 bases for J; bases not matched to a gene: 6. Germline values: CDR1 SGHRS, CDR2 YFSETQ. CDR3 amino acids: CASSLGLAGRKNEQFF. The CDR3 nucleotides are TGCGCCAGCAGCTTGGGACTAGCGGGACGGAAGAATGAGCAGTTCTTC.

V and J are TRBV4-1 and TRBJ2-7; 11 bases are a match to TRBD1. Germline loops: CDR1 MGHRA, CDR2 YSYEKL. The CDR3 runs to 16 residues. The V segment lost 2 bases and the J segment 6 bases; nucleotides outside the gene matches: 9. The CDR3 loop is CASSQRAAGTGGEQYF. For the CDR3, the DNA is TGCGCCAGCAGCCAAAGGGCAGCCGGGACAGGGGGCGAGCAGTACTTC.

The rearrangement joins TRBV28 to TRBJ1-6; D possibly corresponds to TRBD1 (6 bases). CDR3 size: 17 residues. Germline V gene sequence: CDR1 MDHEN, CDR2 SYDVKM. Trimming stripped 8 bases from V and 5 bases from J, with 22 bases between. As DNA, the CDR3 is TGTGCCAGCTCTGCGTCCGGGACAAAACTCAATAATTCACCCCTCCACTTT. Encoded protein: CASSASGTKLNNSPLHF. The full variable domain, in which reference TRBV28 and TRBJ1-6 provide the parts outside the CDR3, is DVKVTQSSRYLVKRTGEKVFLECVQDMDHENMFWYRQDPGLGLRLIYFSYDVKMKEKGDIPEGYSVSREKKERFSLILESASTNQTSMYLCASSASGTKLNNSPLHFGNGTRLTVT.

The chain joins TRBV6-6 to TRBJ1-5, with D perhaps matching TRBD1 (6 bases). Germline CDR1 and CDR2: MNHNY and SVGAGI (reference sequence). The V and J ends lost 4 bases and 7 bases respectively, with 17 bases between them. The CDR3 consists of 15 residues. The CDR3 sequence is CASSSGLPGGQPQHF. In DNA, the CDR3 is TGTGCCAGCAGTTCGGGACTGCCGGGGGGCCAGCCCCAGCATTTT.

The genes are TRBV2 and TRBJ2-3; D perhaps matches TRBD1 (5 bases). Trimming took 2 bases from V and 3 from J, leaving 12 bases between them. Per the germline V gene, CDR1 is SNHLY and CDR2 is FYNNEI. The CDR3 sequence is 15 residues long. CDR3 in amino acids: CASSERQGRTDTQYF. Written as DNA, the CDR3 is TGTGCCAGCAGTGAAAGGCAGGGAAGGACAGATACGCAGTATTTT.

The chain is built from TRBV28 and TRBJ1-4, with D tentatively TRBD1 (5 bases). V lost 6 bases to trimming and J lost 5 bases, with 13 bases between them. Germline V lookup: CDR1 MDHEN, CDR2 SYDVKM. This CDR3 is 14 amino acids long. The CDR3 sequence is CASSRTRPNEKLFF. The CDR3, as DNA: TGTGCCAGCAGCAGGACACGACCGAATGAAAAACTGTTTTTT. The full variable domain, its missing parts supplied by reference TRBV28 and TRBJ1-4, is DVKVTQSSRYLVKRTGEKVFLECVQDMDHENMFWYRQDPGLGLRLIYFSYDVKMKEKGDIPEGYSVSREKKERFSLILESASTNQTSMYLCASSRTRPNEKLFFGSGTQLSVL.

This chain links TRBV27 with TRBJ1-2, with 8 bases aligning to TRBD1. The CDR3 covers 13 residues. Germline lookup yields CDR1 MNHEY and CDR2 SMNVEV (reference sequence). With V trimmed by 3 bases and J by 8 bases, 5 bases remained unmatched. CDR3 in DNA: TGTGCCAGCAGTTTCCTGGACAGGGAGGGCTACACCTTC. Its protein product is CASSFLDREGYTF.

The V gene is TRBV27, the J gene TRBJ2-7; D gene unclear. Germline V gene lookup returns CDR1 MNHEY and CDR2 SMNVEV (reference sequence). The CDR3 runs to 14 residues. Trimming pared 6 bases from V and 0 bases from J, leaving 12 bases between. CDR3 DNA sequence: TGTGCCAGCAGAAAGACCCGGAGCTCCTACGAGCAGTACTTC. Protein sequence: CASRKTRSSYEQYF.

This clone was seen more than once but under ten times. The genes are TRBV6-5 and TRBJ1-2; D is possibly TRBD1 (6 bases). This CDR3 comprises 16 residues. Trimming shortened V by 0 bases and J by 2 bases, and 13 bases separated the two germline ends. Looked up from germline, CDR1 is MNHEY and CDR2 is SVGAGI. The CDR3 reads CASSYSPGGANYGYTF. As DNA, the CDR3 is TGTGCCAGCAGTTACTCGCCGGGGGGGGCCAACTATGGCTACACCTTC.

The chain employs TRBV28 and TRBJ2-1, with D hard to call. Trimming removed 4 bases from V and 8 bases from J, with 6 bases in between. Germline V CDR1 and CDR2: MDHEN, SYDVKM. This CDR3 is built from 11 residues. CDR3 in DNA: TGTGCCAGCAGTTATCGTCATGAGCAGTTCTTC. The encoded protein is CASSYRHEQFF.

This chain joins TRBV3-1 (or the pseudogene TRBV3-2) and TRBJ2-1, with a weak D call TRBD2 (5 bases). Germline V gene data show CDR1 as LGHDT and CDR2 as YNNKEL (reference sequence). This CDR3 contains 14 residues. Between the trimmed V and J ends, which lost 4 bases and 4 bases, there was a span of 11 bases. CDR3 DNA: TGTGCCAGCAGCCCAGCGGCGGGTTACAATGAGCAGTTCTTC. This sequence encodes CASSPAAGYNEQFF.